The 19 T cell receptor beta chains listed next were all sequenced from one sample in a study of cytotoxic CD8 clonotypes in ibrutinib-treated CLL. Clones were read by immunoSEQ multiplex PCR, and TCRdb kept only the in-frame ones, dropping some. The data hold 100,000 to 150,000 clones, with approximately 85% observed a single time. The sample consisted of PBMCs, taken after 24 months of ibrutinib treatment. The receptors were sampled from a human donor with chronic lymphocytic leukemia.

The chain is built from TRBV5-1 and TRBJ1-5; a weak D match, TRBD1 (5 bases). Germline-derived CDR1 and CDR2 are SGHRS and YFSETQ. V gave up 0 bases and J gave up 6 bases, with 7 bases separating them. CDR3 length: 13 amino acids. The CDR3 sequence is CASSLEGPQPQHF. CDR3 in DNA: TGCGCCAGCAGCTTGGAGGGGCCTCAGCCCCAGCATTTT.

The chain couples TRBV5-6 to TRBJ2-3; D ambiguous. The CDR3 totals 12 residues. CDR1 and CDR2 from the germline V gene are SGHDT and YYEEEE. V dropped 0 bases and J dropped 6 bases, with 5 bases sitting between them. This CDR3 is CASSLVEDTQYF. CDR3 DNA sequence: TGTGCCAGCAGCTTGGTGGAGGATACGCAGTATTTT. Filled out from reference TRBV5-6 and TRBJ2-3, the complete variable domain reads DAGVTQSPTHLIKTRGQQVTLRCSPKSGHDTVSWYQQALGQGPQFIFQYYEEEERQRGNFPDRFSGHQFPNYSSELNVNALLLGDSALYLCASSLVEDTQYFGPGTRLTVL.

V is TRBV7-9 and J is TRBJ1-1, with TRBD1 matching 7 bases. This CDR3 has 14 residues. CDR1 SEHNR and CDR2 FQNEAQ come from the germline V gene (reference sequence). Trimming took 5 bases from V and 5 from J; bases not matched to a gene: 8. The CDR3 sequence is CASSRTGTETEAFF. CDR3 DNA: TGTGCCAGCAGCCGGACAGGTACGGAGACTGAAGCTTTCTTT.

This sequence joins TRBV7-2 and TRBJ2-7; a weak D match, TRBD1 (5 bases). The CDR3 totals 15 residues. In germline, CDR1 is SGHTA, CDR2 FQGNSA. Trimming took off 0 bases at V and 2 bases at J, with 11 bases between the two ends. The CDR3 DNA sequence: TGTGCCAGCAGCTTAGCAGGCAGGGTTCCCTACGAGCAGTACTTC. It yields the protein CASSLAGRVPYEQYF.

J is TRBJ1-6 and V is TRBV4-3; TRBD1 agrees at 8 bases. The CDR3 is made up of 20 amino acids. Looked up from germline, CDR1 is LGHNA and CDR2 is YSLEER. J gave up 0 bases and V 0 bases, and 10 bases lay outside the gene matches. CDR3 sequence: CASSQDYTGGSSSYNSPLHF. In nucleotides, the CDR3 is TGCGCCAGCAGCCAAGATTACACAGGGGGGTCAAGCTCCTATAATTCACCCCTCCACTTT.

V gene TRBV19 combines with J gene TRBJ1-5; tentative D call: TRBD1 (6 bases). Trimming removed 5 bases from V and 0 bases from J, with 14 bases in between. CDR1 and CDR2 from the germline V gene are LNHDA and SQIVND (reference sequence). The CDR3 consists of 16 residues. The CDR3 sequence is CASSFGTSFSNQPQHF. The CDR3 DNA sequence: TGTGCCAGTAGTTTCGGGACATCTTTTAGCAATCAGCCCCAGCATTTT.

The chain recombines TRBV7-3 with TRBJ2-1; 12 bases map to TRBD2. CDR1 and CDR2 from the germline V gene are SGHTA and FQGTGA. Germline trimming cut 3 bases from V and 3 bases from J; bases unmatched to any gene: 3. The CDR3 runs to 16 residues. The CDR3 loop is CASSLTSGGLYNEQFF. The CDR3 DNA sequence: TGTGCCAGCAGCTTGACTAGCGGGGGACTCTACAATGAGCAGTTCTTC. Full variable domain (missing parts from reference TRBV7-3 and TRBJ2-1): GAGVSQTPSNKVTEKGKYVELRCDPISGHTALYWYRQSLGQGPEFLIYFQGTGAADDSGLPNDRFFAVRPEGSVSTLKIQRTERGDSAVYLCASSLTSGGLYNEQFFGPGTRLTVL.

The CDR3 loop reads CASSYADRSDQPQHF. CDR3 coding DNA: TGTGCCAGCAGCTATGCGGACAGGAGCGATCAGCCCCAGCATTTT. The rearrangement links TRBV7-8 to TRBJ1-5, with 7 bases identical to TRBD1. V was pared by 4 bases and J by 5 bases, with 8 bases of the junction left unmatched. The germline V gene encodes CDR1 SGHVS and CDR2 FQNEAQ. This CDR3 has 15 amino acids.

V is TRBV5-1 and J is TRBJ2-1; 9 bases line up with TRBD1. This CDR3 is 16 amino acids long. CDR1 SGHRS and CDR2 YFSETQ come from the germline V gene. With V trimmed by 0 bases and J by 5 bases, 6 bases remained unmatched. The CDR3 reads CASSLGYRGLHNEQFF. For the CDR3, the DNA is TGCGCCAGCAGCTTGGGGTACAGGGGGCTACACAATGAGCAGTTCTTC.

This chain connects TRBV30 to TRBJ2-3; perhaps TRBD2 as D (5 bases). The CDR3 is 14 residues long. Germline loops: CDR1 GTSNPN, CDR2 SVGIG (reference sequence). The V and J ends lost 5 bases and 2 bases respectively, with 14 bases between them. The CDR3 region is CAWHRLAITDTQYF. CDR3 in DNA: TGTGCCTGGCACCGCCTAGCCATCACAGATACGCAGTATTTT.

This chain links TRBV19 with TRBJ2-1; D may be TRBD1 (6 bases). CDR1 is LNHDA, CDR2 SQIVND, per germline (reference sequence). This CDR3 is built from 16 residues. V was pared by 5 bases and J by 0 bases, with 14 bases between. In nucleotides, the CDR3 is TGTGCCAGTAGTCCCGGGACACTAAGCTCCTACAATGAGCAGTTCTTC. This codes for CASSPGTLSSYNEQFF.

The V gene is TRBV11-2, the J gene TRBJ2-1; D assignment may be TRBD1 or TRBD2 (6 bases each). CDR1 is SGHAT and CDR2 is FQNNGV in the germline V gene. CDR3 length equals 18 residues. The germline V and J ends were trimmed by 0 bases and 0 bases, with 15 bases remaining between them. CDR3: CASSLDLTGTYSYNEQFF. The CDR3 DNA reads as TGTGCCAGCAGCTTAGATCTAACAGGGACTTACTCCTACAATGAGCAGTTCTTC.

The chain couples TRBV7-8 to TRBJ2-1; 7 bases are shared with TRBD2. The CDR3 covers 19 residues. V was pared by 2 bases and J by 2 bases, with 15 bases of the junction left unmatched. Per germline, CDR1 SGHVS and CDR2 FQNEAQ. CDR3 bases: TGTGCCAGCAGCTTATCATCGTGGGCGGGAGTGTCGGCCTACAATGAGCAGTTCTTC. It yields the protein CASSLSSWAGVSAYNEQFF. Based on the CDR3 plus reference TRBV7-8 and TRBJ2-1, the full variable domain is GAGVSQSPRYKVAKRGQDVALRCDPISGHVSLFWYQQALGQGPEFLTYFQNEAQLDKSGLPSDRFFAERPEGSVSTLKIQRTQQEDSAVYLCASSLSSWAGVSAYNEQFFGPGTRLTVL.

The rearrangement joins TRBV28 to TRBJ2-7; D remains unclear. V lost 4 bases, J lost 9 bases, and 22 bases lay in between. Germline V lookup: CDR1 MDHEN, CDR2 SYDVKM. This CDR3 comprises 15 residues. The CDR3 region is CASSSPSPGDHGQYF. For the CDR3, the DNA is TGTGCCAGCAGTTCTCCCTCCCCGGGTGACCACGGGCAGTACTTC. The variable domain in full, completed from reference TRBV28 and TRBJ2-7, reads DVKVTQSSRYLVKRTGEKVFLECVQDMDHENMFWYRQDPGLGLRLIYFSYDVKMKEKGDIPEGYSVSREKKERFSLILESASTNQTSMYLCASSSPSPGDHGQYFGPGTRLTVT.

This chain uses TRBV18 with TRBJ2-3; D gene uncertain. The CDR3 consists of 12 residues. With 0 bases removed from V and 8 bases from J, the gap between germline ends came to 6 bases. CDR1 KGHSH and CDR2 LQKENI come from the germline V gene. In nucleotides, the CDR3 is TGTGCCAGCTCACCACCGGGCGGTACGCAGTATTTT. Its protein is CASSPPGGTQYF.

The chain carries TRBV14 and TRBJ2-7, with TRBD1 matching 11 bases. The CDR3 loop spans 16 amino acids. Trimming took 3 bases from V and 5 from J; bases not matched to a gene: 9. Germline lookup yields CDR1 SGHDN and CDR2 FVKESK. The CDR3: CASSHRRTGGYDEQYF. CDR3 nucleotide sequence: TGTGCCAGCAGCCACAGAAGGACAGGGGGCTACGACGAGCAGTACTTC.

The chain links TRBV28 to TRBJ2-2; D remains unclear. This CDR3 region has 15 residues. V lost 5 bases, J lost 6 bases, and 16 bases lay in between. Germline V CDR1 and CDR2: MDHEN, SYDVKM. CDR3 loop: CASSPPNNAPGELFF. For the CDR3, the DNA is TGTGCCAGCAGTCCTCCGAACAACGCCCCCGGGGAGCTGTTTTTT. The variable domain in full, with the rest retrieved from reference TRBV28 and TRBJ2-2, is DVKVTQSSRYLVKRTGEKVFLECVQDMDHENMFWYRQDPGLGLRLIYFSYDVKMKEKGDIPEGYSVSREKKERFSLILESASTNQTSMYLCASSPPNNAPGELFFGEGSRLTVL.

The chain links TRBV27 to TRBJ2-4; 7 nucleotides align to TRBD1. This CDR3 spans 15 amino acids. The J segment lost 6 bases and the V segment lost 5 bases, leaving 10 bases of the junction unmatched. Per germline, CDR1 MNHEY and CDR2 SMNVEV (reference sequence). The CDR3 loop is CASSPTGDRRNIQYF. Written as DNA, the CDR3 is TGTGCCAGCAGTCCGACCGGGGACAGAAGAAACATTCAGTACTTC.

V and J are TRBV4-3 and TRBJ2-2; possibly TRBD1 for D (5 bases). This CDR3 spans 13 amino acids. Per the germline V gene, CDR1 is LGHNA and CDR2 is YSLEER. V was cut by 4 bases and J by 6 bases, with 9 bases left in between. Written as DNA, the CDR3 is TGCGCCAGCAGCCGCTTAGGGGCCGGGGAGCTGTTTTTT. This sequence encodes CASSRLGAGELFF.